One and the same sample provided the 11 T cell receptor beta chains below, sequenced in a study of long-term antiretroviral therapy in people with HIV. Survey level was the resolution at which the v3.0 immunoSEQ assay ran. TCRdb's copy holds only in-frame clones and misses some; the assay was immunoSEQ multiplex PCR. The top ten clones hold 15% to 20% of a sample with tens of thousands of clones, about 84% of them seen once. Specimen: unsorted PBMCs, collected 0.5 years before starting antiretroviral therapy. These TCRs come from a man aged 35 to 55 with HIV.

This CDR3 is CASSPPVGSGYTF. CDR3 DNA: TGTGCCAGCAGCCCCCCAGTAGGTTCGGGCTACACCTTC. This rearrangement joins TRBV5-4 to TRBJ1-2, with unresolved D. This CDR3 spans 13 amino acids. V dropped 4 bases and J dropped 8 bases, with 15 bases sitting between them. From germline, CDR1 is SGHNT and CDR2 YYREEE (reference sequence).

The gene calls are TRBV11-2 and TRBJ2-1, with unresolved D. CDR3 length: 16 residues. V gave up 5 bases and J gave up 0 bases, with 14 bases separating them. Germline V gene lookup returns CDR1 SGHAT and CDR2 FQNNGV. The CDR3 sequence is CASSVGPDHSYNEQFF. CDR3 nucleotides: TGTGCCAGCAGCGTTGGGCCCGACCACTCCTACAATGAGCAGTTCTTC.

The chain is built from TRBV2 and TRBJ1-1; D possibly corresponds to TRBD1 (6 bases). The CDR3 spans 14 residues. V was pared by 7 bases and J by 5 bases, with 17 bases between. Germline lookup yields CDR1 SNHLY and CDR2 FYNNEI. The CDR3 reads CASKGDFGGTEAFF. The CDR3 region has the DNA TGTGCCAGCAAGGGGGACTTTGGTGGGACTGAAGCTTTCTTT. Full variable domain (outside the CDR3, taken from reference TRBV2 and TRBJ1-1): EPEVTQTPSHQVTQMGQEVILRCVPISNHLYFYWYRQILGQKVEFLVSFYNNEISEKSEIFDDQFSVERPDGSNFTLKIRSTKLEDSAMYFCASKGDFGGTEAFFGQGTRLTVV.

The DNA of the CDR3 is TGCGCCAGCAGCCGGGTCCGCCGATGGGGCAATCAGCCCCAGCATTTT. As protein: CASSRVRRWGNQPQHF. The V call is TRBV23-1, the J call TRBJ1-5; D remains ambiguous. TRBV23-1 has ORF status, its function being uncertain. The CDR3 is 16 residues long. The ends were cut back, 6 bases at V and 2 bases at J, with 17 bases in the middle.

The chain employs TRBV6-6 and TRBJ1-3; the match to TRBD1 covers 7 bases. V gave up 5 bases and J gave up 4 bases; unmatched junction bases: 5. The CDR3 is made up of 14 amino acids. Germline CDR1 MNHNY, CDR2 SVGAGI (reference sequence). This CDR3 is CASSAPGGGNTIYF. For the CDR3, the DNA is TGTGCCAGCAGTGCTCCAGGGGGGGGAAACACCATATATTTT.

CDR3 loop: CASSSPGIPSYEQYF. The CDR3 DNA follows: TGTGCCAGCAGTTCCCCGGGGATTCCCTCCTACGAGCAGTACTTC. The chain uses TRBV6-6 and TRBJ2-7; D might be TRBD2 (5 bases). CDR1 MNHNY and CDR2 SVGAGI come from the germline V gene (reference sequence). The V end was cut by 4 bases, the J end by 0 bases, with 13 bases between. CDR3 length equals 15 residues.

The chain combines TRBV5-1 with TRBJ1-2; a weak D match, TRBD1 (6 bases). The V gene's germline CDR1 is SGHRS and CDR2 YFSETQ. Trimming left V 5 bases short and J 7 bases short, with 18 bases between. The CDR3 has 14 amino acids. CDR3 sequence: CASSPDSVGSGYTF. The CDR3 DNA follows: TGCGCCAGCAGTCCGGACAGCGTAGGGAGTGGCTACACCTTC.

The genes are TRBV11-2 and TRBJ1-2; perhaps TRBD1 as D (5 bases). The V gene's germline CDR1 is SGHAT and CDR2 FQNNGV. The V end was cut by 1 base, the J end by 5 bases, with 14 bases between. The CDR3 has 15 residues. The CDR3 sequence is CASSLVARATYGYTF. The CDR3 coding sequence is TGTGCCAGCAGCTTAGTCGCCAGGGCTACTTATGGCTACACCTTC. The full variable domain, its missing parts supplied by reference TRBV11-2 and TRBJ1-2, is EAGVAQSPRYKIIEKRQSVAFWCNPISGHATLYWYQQILGQGPKLLIQFQNNGVVDDSQLPKDRFSAERLKGVDSTLKIQPAKLEDSAVYLCASSLVARATYGYTFGSGTRLTVV.

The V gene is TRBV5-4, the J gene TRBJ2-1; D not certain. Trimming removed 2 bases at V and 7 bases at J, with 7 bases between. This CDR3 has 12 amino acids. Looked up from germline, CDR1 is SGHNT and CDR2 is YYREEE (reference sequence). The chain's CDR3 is CASSLVDNEQFF. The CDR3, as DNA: TGTGCCAGCAGCTTAGTGGATAATGAGCAGTTCTTC.

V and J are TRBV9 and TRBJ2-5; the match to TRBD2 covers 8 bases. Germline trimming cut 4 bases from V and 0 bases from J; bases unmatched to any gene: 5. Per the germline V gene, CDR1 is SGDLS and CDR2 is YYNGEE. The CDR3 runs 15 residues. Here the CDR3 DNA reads TGTGCCAGCAGCCCAGCGGGGGTGTACCAAGAGACCCAGTACTTC. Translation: CASSPAGVYQETQYF.

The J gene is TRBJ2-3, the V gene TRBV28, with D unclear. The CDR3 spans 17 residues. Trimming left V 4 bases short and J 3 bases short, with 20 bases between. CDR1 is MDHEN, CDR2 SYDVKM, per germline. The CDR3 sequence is CASSYVPRGTATDTQYF. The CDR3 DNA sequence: TGTGCCAGCAGTTACGTACCCAGAGGCACGGCAACAGATACGCAGTATTTT.